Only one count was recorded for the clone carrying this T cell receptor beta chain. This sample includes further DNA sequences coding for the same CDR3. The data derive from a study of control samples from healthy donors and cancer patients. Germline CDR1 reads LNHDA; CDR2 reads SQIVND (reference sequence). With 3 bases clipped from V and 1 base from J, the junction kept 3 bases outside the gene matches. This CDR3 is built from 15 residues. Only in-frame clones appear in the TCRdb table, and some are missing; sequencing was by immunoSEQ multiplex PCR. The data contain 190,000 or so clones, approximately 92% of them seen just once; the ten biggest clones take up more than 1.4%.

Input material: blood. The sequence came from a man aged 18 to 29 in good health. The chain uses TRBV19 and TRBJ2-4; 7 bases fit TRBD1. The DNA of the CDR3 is TGTGCCAGTAGTATGACAGGGCTGGCCAAAAACATTCAGTACTTC. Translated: CASSMTGLAKNIQYF.